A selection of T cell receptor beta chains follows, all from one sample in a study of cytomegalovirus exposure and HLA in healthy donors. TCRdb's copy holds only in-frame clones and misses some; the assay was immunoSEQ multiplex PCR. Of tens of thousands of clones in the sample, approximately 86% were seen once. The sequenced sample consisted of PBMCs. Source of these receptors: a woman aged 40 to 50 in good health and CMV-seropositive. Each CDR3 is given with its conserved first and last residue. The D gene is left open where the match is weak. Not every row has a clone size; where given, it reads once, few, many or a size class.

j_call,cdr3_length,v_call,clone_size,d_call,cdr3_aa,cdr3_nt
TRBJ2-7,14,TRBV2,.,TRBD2,CASSESSGRWEQYF,TGTGCCAGCAGTGAGTCTAGCGGGAGATGGGAGCAGTACTTC
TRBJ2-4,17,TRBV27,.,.,CASSPHGGGSVKNIQYF,TGTGCCAGCAGTCCCCACGGGGGCGGGAGTGTCAAAAACATTCAGTACTTC
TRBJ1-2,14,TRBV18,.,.,CASSPGTGFGGYTF,TGTGCCAGCTCACCAGGCACAGGGTTTGGAGGCTACACCTTC
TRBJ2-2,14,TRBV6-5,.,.,CASAATGNTGELFF,TGTGCCAGCGCCGCGACAGGGAACACCGGGGAGCTGTTTTTT
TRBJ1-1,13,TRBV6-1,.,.,CASRDGKKAEAFF,TGTGCCAGCAGAGACGGGAAGAAGGCTGAAGCTTTCTTT
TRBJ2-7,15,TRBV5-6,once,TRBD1,CASSRWDRSSYEQYF,TGTGCCAGCAGCCGATGGGACAGGAGCTCCTACGAGCAGTACTTC
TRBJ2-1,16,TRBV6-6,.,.,CATNVGSPHSYNEQFF,TGTGCCACCAATGTGGGGAGCCCCCATTCCTACAATGAGCAGTTCTTC
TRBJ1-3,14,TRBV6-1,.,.,CASSSSDWGNTIYF,TGTGCCAGCAGTTCATCGGACTGGGGAAACACCATATATTTT
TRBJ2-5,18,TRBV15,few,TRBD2,CATSRVRGLASTGETQYF,TGTGCCACCAGCAGGGTACGGGGACTAGCGTCGACGGGGGAGACCCAGTACTTC
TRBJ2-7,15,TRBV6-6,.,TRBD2,CASINRLAGAYEQYF,TGTGCCAGCATCAACCGACTAGCGGGGGCCTACGAGCAGTACTTC
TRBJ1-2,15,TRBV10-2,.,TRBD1,CASSELDGQGEGYTF,TGCGCCAGCAGTGAGCTGGACGGACAGGGGGAGGGCTACACCTTC
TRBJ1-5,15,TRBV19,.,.,CASSSTWAGNQPQHF,TGTGCCAGTAGTTCCACCTGGGCAGGCAATCAGCCCCAGCATTTT
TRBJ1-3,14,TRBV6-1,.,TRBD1,CASRGTGAGNTIYF,TGTGCCAGCAGAGGGACAGGGGCTGGAAACACCATATATTTT
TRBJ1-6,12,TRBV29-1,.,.,CSVREANSPLHF,TGCAGCGTCCGGGAGGCCAATTCACCCCTCCACTTT
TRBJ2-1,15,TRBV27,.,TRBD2,CASKTGTSGVNEQFF,TGTGCCAGTAAAACTGGGACTAGCGGGGTGAATGAGCAGTTCTTC
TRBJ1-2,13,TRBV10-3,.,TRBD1,CAISPGQLYGYTF,TGTGCCATCAGTCCGGGACAGCTCTATGGCTACACCTTC
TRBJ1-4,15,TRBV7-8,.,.,CASSLLGGTNEKLFF,TGTGCCAGCAGCTTACTCGGGGGGACTAATGAAAAACTGTTTTTT